This T cell receptor beta chain was identified in a study of blood T cell repertoires in COVID-19. Study overall: Material from acute and convalescent COVID-19 was sourced from the United States, Italy and Spain. T cells, B-cell-depleted T cells, or PBMCs supplied cDNA or gDNA.

In the study's own analysis: By means of reference gene primer amplification, nucleated cell counts were estimated. This table comes from immunoSEQ multiplex PCR, and its TCRdb copy is limited to in-frame clones, with some not included. The DNA was the basis for D and trimming; V, J and clone size are from that table. The sample yields about 120,000 clones, 85% to 90% seen once. The CDR3 loop spans 16 amino acids. CDR1 and CDR2 from the germline V gene are SGHRS and YFSETQ. With 4 bases clipped from V and 7 bases from J, the junction kept 12 bases outside the gene matches. Source material: peripheral blood. This sequence was found in an elderly man with active or convalescent COVID-19. The gene calls are TRBV5-1 and TRBJ2-3; 10 bases map to TRBD2. The CDR3 nucleotides are TGCGCCAGCAGCCCCGGGAGGAGCGGGGGGGCAAATACGCAGTATTTT. Residues: CASSPGRSGGANTQYF.